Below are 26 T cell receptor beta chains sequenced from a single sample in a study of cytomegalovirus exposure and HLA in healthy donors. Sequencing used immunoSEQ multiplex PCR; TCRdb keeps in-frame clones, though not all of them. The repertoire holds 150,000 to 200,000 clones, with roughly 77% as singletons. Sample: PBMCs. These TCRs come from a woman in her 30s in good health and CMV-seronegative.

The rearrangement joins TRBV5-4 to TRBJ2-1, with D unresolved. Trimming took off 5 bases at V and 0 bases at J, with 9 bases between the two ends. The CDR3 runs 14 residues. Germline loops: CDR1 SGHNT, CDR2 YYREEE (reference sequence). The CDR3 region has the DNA TGTGCCAGCAGGCCCGATAGCTCCTACAATGAGCAGTTCTTC. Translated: CASRPDSSYNEQFF.

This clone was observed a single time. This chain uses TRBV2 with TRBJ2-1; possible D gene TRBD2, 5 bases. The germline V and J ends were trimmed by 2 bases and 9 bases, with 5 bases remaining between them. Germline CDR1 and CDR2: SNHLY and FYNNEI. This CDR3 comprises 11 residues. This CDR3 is CASSERGEQFF. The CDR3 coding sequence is TGTGCCAGCAGTGAACGGGGTGAGCAGTTCTTC. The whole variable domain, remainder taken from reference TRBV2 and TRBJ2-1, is EPEVTQTPSHQVTQMGQEVILRCVPISNHLYFYWYRQILGQKVEFLVSFYNNEISEKSEIFDDQFSVERPDGSNFTLKIRSTKLEDSAMYFCASSERGEQFFGPGTRLTVL.

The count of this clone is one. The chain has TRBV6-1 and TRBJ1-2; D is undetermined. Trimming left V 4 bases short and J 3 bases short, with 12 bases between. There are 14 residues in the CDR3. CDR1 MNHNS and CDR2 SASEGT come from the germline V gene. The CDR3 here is CASSVTGGYYGYTF. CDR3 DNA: TGTGCCAGCAGTGTGACGGGAGGGTACTATGGCTACACCTTC.

For the CDR3, the DNA is TGCGCCAGCAGCCGACAGGACCAAGAGACCCAGTACTTC. Encoded protein: CASSRQDQETQYF. The V gene is TRBV5-1, the J gene TRBJ2-5, with D possibly being TRBD1 (6 bases). CDR1 is SGHRS and CDR2 is YFSETQ in the germline V gene. V was cut by 4 bases and J by 0 bases, with 7 bases left in between. This CDR3 is built from 13 residues.

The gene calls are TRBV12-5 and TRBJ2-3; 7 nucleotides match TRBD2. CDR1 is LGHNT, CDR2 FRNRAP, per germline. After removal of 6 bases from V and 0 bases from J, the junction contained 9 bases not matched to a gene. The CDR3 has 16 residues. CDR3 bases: TGTGCTAGTGGCGGGGGGAGAGTTGCTAGCACAGATACGCAGTATTTT. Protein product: CASGGGRVASTDTQYF.

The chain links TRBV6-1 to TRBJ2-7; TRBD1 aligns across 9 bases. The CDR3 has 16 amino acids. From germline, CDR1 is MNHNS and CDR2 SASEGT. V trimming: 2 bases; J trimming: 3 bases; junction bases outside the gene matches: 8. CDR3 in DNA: TGTGCCAGCAGTGAATACGGGACAGGGAGTCGCTACGAGCAGTACTTC. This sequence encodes CASSEYGTGSRYEQYF.

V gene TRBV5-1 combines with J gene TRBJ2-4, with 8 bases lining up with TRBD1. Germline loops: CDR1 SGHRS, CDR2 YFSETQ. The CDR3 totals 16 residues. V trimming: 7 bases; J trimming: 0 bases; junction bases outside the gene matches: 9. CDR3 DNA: TGCGCCAGCGCGGATGGACAGGGTAGAGCCAAAAACATTCAGTACTTC. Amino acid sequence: CASADGQGRAKNIQYF.

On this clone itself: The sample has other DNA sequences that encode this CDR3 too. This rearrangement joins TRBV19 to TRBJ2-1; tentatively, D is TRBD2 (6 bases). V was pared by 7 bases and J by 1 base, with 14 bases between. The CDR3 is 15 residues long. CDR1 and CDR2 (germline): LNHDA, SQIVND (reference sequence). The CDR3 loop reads CASTTDRGSYNEQFF. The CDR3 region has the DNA TGTGCCAGTACTACGGACCGGGGGTCCTACAATGAGCAGTTCTTC.

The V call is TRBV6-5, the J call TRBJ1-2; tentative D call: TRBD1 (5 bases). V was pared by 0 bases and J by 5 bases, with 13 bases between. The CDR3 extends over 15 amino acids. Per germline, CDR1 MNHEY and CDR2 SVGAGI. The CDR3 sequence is CASSYSGRELYGYTF. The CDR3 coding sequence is TGTGCCAGCAGTTACTCTGGCAGGGAACTTTATGGCTACACCTTC.

CDR3 bases: TGTGCCAGCAGCCAAGCGGGGTATGGAGATACGCAGTATTTT. Its protein product is CASSQAGYGDTQYF. The genes are TRBV9 and TRBJ2-3; 7 bases are shared with TRBD2. CDR3 size: 14 residues. After removal of 4 bases from V and 5 bases from J, the junction contained 7 bases not matched to a gene. CDR1 SGDLS and CDR2 YYNGEE come from the germline V gene.

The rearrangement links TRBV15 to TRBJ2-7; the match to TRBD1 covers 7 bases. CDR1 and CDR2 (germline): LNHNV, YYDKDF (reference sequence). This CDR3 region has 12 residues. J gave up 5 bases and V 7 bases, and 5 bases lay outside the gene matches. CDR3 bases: TGTGCCACCAAACGGACAGGCCACGAGCAGTACTTC. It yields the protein CATKRTGHEQYF.

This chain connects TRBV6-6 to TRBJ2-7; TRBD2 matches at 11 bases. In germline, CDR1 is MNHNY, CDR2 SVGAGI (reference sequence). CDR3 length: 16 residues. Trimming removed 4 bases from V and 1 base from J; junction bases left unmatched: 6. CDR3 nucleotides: TGTGCCAGCAGTTCCTTGACTAGCGGGGTTTCCTACGAGCAGTACTTC. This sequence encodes CASSSLTSGVSYEQYF.

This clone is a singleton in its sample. The CDR3: CAWSRESISNQPQHF. CDR3 nucleotides: TGTGCCTGGAGTCGGGAGAGCATTAGCAATCAGCCCCAGCATTTT. The V and J genes are TRBV30 and TRBJ1-5; D remains unclear. The CDR3 runs 15 residues. Germline-derived CDR1 and CDR2 are GTSNPN and SVGIG (reference sequence). The ends were cut back, 2 bases at V and 0 bases at J, with 11 bases in the middle.

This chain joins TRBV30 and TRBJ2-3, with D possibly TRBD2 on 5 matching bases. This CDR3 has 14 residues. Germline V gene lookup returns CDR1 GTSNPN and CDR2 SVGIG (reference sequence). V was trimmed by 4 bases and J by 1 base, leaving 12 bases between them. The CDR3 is CAWTRYSGTDTQYF. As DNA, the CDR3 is TGTGCCTGGACCCGCTATAGCGGCACAGATACGCAGTATTTT.

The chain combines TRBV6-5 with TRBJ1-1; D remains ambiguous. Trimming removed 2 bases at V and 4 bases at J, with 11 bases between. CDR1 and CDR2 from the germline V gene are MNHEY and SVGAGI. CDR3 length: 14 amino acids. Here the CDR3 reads CASSYGQVGTEAFF. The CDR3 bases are TGTGCCAGCAGTTACGGCCAGGTCGGCACTGAAGCTTTCTTT.

In DNA form, the CDR3 reads TGTGCCTGGAGTGTAGCCCAGGCCAACGTCCTGACTTTC. It is translated as CAWSVAQANVLTF. The chain uses TRBV30 and TRBJ2-6, with D unclear. CDR1 is GTSNPN and CDR2 is SVGIG in the germline V gene (reference sequence). This CDR3 region has 13 residues. Trimming took off 0 bases at V and 6 bases at J, with 6 bases between the two ends.

In DNA form, the CDR3 reads TGTGCCAGCTCACCAGGACAGTCCTACAATGAGCAGTTCTTC. Protein sequence: CASSPGQSYNEQFF. The J gene is TRBJ2-1, the V gene TRBV18, with a tentative D call TRBD1 (6 bases). The CDR3 spans 14 residues. The ends were cut back, 2 bases at V and 1 base at J, with 6 bases in the middle. CDR1 is KGHSH and CDR2 is LQKENI in the germline V gene.

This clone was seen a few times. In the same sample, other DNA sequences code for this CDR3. CDR3 region: CATSRDQQPQHF. For the CDR3, the DNA is TGTGCCACCAGCAGAGACCAACAGCCCCAGCATTTT. The gene calls are TRBV15 and TRBJ1-5; no firm D call. Germline V gene data show CDR1 as LNHNV and CDR2 as YYDKDF (reference sequence). The CDR3 is made up of 12 amino acids. V lost 0 bases and J 7 bases, leaving 4 bases between the germline ends.

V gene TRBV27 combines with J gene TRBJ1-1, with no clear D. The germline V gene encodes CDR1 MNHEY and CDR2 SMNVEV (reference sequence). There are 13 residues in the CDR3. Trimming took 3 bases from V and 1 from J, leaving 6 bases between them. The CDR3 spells CASSFGENTEAFF. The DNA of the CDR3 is TGTGCCAGCAGTTTCGGAGAGAACACTGAAGCTTTCTTT.

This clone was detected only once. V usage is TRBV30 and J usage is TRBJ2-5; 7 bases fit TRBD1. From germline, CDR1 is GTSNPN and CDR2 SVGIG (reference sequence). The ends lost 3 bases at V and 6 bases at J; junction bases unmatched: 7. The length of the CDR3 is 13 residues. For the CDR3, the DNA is TGTGCCTGGAGACCAGGGGGTAGCAAGACCCAGTACTTC. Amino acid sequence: CAWRPGGSKTQYF.

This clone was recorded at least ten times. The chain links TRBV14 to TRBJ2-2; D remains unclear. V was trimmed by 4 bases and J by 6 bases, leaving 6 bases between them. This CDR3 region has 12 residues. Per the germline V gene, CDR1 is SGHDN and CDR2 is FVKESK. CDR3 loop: CASSPLPGELFF. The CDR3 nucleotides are TGTGCCAGCAGCCCCCTCCCCGGGGAGCTGTTTTTT.

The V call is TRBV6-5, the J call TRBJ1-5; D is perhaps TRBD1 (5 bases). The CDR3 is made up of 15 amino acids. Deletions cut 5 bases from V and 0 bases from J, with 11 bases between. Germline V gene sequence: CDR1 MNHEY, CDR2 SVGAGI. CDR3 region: CASSPGSFSNQPQHF. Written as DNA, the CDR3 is TGTGCCAGCAGTCCAGGGTCTTTTAGCAATCAGCCCCAGCATTTT.

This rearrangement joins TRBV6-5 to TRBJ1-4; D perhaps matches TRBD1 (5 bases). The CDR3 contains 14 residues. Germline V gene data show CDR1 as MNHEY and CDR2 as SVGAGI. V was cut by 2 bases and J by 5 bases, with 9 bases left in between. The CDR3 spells CASSYGGGNEKLFF. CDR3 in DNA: TGTGCCAGCAGTTACGGTGGGGGGAATGAAAAACTGTTTTTT.

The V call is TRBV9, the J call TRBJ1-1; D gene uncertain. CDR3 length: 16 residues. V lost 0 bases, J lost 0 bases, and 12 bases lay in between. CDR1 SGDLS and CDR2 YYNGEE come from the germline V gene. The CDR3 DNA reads TGTGCCAGCAGCGTAGCCGACCCGGGAGTGAACACTGAAGCTTTCTTT. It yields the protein CASSVADPGVNTEAFF.

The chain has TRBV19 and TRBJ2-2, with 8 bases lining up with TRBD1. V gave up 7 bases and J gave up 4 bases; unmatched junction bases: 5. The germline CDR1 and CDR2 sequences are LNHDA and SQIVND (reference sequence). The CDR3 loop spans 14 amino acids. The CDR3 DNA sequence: TGTGCCAGTACAGGGGGCCTGGGCACCGGGGAGCTGTTTTTT. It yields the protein CASTGGLGTGELFF.

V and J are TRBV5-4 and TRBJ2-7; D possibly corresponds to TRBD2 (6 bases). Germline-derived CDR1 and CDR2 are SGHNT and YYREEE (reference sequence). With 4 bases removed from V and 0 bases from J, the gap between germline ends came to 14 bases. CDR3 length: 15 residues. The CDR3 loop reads CASSPGTVVSYEQYF. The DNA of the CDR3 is TGTGCCAGCAGCCCCGGGACTGTAGTCTCCTACGAGCAGTACTTC.